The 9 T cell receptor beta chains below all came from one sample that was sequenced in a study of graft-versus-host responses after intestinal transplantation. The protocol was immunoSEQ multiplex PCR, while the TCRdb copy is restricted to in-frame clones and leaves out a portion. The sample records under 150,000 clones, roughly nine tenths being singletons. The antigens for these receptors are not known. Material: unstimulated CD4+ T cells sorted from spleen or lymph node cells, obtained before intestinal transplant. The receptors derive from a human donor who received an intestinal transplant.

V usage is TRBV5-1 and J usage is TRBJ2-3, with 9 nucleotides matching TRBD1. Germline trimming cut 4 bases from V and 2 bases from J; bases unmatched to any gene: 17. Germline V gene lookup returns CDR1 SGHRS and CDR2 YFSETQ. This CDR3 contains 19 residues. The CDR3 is CASSRPGQGSSGHTDTQYF. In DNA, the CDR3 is TGCGCCAGCAGCAGGCCGGGACAGGGTTCAAGCGGTCACACAGATACGCAGTATTTT.

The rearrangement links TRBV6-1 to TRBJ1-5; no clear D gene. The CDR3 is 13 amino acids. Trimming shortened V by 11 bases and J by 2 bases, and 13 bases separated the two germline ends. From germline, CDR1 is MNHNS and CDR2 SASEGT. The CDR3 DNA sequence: TGTGCCCACGGGGTATTTGGCAATCAGCCCCAGCATTTT. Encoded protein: CAHGVFGNQPQHF.

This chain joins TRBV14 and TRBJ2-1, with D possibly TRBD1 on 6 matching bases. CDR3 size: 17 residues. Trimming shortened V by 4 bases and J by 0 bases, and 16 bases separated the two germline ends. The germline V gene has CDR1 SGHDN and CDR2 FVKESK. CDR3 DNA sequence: TGTGCCAGCAGCCCCCAACAGGGCCCGAGCTCCTACAATGAGCAGTTCTTC. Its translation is CASSPQQGPSSYNEQFF.

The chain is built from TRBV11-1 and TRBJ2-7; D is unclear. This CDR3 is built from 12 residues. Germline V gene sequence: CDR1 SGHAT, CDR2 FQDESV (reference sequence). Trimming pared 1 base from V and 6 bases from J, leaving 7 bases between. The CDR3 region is CASSLDSLEQYF. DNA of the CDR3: TGTGCCAGCAGCTTAGATAGCCTCGAGCAGTACTTC. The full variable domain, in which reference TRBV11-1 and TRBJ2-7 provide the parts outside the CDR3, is EAEVAQSPRYKITEKSQAVAFWCDPISGHATLYWYRQILGQGPELLVQFQDESVVDDSQLPKDRFSAERLKGVDSTLKIQPAELGDSAMYLCASSLDSLEQYFGPGTRLTVT.

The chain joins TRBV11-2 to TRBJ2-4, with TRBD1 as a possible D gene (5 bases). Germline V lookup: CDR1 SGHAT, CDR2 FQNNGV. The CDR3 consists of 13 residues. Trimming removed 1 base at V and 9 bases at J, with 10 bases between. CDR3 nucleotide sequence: TGTGCCAGCAGCTTAGTCAGGGCTAGCATTCAGTACTTC. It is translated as CASSLVRASIQYF.

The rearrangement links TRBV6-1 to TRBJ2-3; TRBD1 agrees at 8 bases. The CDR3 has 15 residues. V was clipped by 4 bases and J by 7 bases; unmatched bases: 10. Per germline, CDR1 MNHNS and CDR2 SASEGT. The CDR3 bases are TGTGCCAGCAGTGCCAGGGACAGGCTAATCAATACGCAGTATTTT. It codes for CASSARDRLINTQYF.

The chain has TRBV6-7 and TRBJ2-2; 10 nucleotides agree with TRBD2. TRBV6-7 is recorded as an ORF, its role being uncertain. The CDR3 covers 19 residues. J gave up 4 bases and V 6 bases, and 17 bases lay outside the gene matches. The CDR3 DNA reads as TGTGCCAGCAGATATACTAGCGAGCGGGGGGGAGCGGGCACCGGGGAGCTGTTTTTT. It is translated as CASRYTSERGGAGTGELFF.

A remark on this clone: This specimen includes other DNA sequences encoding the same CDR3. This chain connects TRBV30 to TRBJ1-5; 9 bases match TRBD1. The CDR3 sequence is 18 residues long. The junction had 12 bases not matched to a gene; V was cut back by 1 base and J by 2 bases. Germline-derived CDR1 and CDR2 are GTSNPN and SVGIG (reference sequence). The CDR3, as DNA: TGTGCCTGGAGTGCGGGTTACAGGGGGCTGCGAGGCAATCAGCCCCAGCATTTT. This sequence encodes CAWSAGYRGLRGNQPQHF.

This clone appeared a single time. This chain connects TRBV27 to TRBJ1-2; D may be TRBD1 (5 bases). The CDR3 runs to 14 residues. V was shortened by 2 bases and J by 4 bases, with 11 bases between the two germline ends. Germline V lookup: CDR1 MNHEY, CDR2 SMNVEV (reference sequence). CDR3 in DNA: TGTGCCAGCAGTTTAGGGGGAGGGGTCTATGGCTACACCTTC. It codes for CASSLGGGVYGYTF.